Listed below are T cell receptor beta chains from one sample, sequenced in a study of blood T cell repertoires in COVID-19. Assay used: immunoSEQ multiplex PCR; TCRdb lists only in-frame clones, some missing. The sample yields just over 300,000 clones, approximately 90% seen once. Sequencing was carried out using PBMCs or T cells enriched from blood (not recorded which). Every receptor here comes from a young man who had recovered from COVID-19. The CDR3 runs from the conserved cysteine through the conserved F or W. The D gene is left open where the match is weak. The listing skips clone size in some rows; elsewhere it reads once, few, many or a size class.

d_call j_call v_call clone_size cdr3_nt cdr3_aa
TRBD1 TRBJ1-5 TRBV7-8 NA TGTGCCAGCAGCCCCCTAGGGACAGCGTATCAGCCCCAGCATTTT CASSPLGTAYQPQHF
TRBD1 TRBJ2-5 TRBV2 NA TGTGCCAGCAGTGGGGGGACAGGGGGGATGGAAGAGACCCAGTACTTC CASSGGTGGMEETQYF
TRBD1 TRBJ2-7 TRBV27 NA TGTGCCAGCAGTCCCCCGACAGGGATTTTAATCTACGAGCAGTACTTC CASSPPTGILIYEQYF
TRBD1 TRBJ2-7 TRBV4-1 NA TGCGCCAGCAGCCAAGCCGGGACAGGGGCCTACGAGCAGTACTTC CASSQAGTGAYEQYF
TRBD1 TRBJ2-7 TRBV27 NA TGTGCCAGCAGTTCGAGAAGGGACAGGGGCTACGAGCAGTACTTC CASSSRRDRGYEQYF
NA TRBJ1-2 TRBV13 NA TGTGCCAGCAGCTTGGGACGACAGGAGCCCCCGATTAACTATGGCTACACCTTC CASSLGRQEPPINYGYTF
TRBD2 TRBJ2-5 TRBV7-9 NA TGTGCCAGCAGCTTAGGACTAGCGGGGGCCTACCAAGAGACCCAGTACTTC CASSLGLAGAYQETQYF
TRBD1 TRBJ2-1 TRBV6-5 NA TGTGCCAGCAGGACAGGGTGGGGCAATGAGCAGTTCTTC CASRTGWGNEQFF
NA TRBJ1-1 TRBV14 NA TGTGCCAGCAGCCAAGGGACTGCCAACACTGAAGCTTTCTTT CASSQGTANTEAFF
NA TRBJ1-1 TRBV3-1/TRBV3-2 NA TGTGCCAGCAGCCAAGCGGCCCAAGAGGGTGAAGCTTTCTTT CASSQAAQEGEAFF
NA TRBJ2-1 TRBV27 NA TGTGCCAGTCGGCGGACAGTATACAATGAGCAGTTCTTC CASRRTVYNEQFF
TRBD2 TRBJ2-5 TRBV4-2 NA TGTGCCAGCAGCCAAGATCCCCCAGCGGGGGGCCGCGAGACCCAGTACTTC CASSQDPPAGGRETQYF
TRBD2 TRBJ2-5 TRBV29-1 few TGCAGCGTCCGACTAGCGACCCGCCAAGAGACCCAGTACTTC CSVRLATRQETQYF
TRBD2 TRBJ2-2 TRBV11-2 NA TGTGCCAGCAGCCCTCTGGCGGGAGGTCGGAACACCGGGGAGCTGTTTTTT CASSPLAGGRNTGELFF
TRBD2 TRBJ2-2 TRBV5-1 few TGCGCCAGCAGAGACCTAGCGGGAGTGGAAACCGGGGAGCTGTTTTTT CASRDLAGVETGELFF
TRBD2 TRBJ2-3 TRBV27 NA TGTGCCAGCAGTTTTTCACAAGGGACTAGCGCCACAGATACGCAGTATTTT CASSFSQGTSATDTQYF
TRBD2 TRBJ2-2 TRBV7-9 NA TGTGCCAGCAGCTACGGGCTCGCGGCGGGAGCCGGGGAGCTGTTTTTT CASSYGLAAGAGELFF
NA TRBJ1-5 TRBV5-1 NA TGCGCCAGCAGCTTGGACGGGACATCCAAGCAGCCCCAGCATTTT CASSLDGTSKQPQHF
TRBD1 TRBJ2-7 TRBV7-9 NA TGTGCCAGCAGCCCTCGGGACAGTTCCTACGAGCAGTACTTC CASSPRDSSYEQYF
TRBD2 TRBJ2-4 TRBV6-2/TRBV6-3 once TGTGCCAGCAGTTACAAGGTGGCTAGCGGGGGTGAACTAGCCAAAAACATTCAGTACTTC CASSYKVASGGELAKNIQYF
TRBD1 TRBJ1-1 TRBV19 few TGTGCCAGTAGTATCGGCCCGGGACAGGGTGGATTTACTGAAGCTTTCTTT CASSIGPGQGGFTEAFF
NA TRBJ2-7 TRBV25-1 NA TGTGCCAGCAGTGAATTAAGAAACATGGACGAGCAGTACTTC CASSELRNMDEQYF